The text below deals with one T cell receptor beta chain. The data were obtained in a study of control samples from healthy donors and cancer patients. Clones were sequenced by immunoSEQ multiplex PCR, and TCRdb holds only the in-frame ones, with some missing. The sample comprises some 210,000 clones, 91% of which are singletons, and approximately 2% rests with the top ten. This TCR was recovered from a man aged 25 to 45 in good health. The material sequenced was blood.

Here the CDR3 reads CASSPGQAATNEKLFF. DNA of the CDR3: TGCGCCAGCAGCCCTGGGCAGGCTGCAACTAATGAAAAACTGTTTTTT. This chain uses TRBV4-1 with TRBJ1-4, with D hard to call. There are 16 residues in the CDR3. Germline V gene lookup returns CDR1 MGHRA and CDR2 YSYEKL. V was trimmed by 4 bases and J by 0 bases, leaving 12 bases between them.